Described below is a single T cell receptor beta chain sequence and its context. As yet, its antigen is unknown. Each CDR3 protein gets one entry after TCRdb re-called the multiplex PCR reads with MiXCR. The data show 270,000 or so distinct CDR3 sequences, more than 30% seen once. The sample belongs to a study of breast tumors, draining lymph nodes, adjacent tissues. Overall study findings and caveats: Tumors had less TCR diversity than lymph nodes, more than nontumor tissue. Findings are consistent with lymph node origin and intratumoral expansion of most tumor T cells. Tumor T cell lymph node origin was a supported hypothesis, not proven. Luminal-like breast cancer showed significantly higher tumor–nontumor repertoire similarity than basal-like.

Axillary draining lymph nodes of breast cancer patients supplied the node samples. The TCR originated in a female donor with breast cancer. Some clones in this sample may be carry-over from other donors' samples. Specimen: axillary lymph node tissue.

As DNA, the CDR3 is TGTGCCAGCAGCATGGGACAGGGGGCTTGGGAGCAGTACTTC. It encodes CASSMGQGAWEQYF. This chain joins TRBV27 and TRBJ2-7; 12 positions match TRBD1. The CDR3 totals 14 residues. Per germline, CDR1 MNHEY and CDR2 SMNVEV (reference sequence). V shed 6 bases, J shed 7 bases, and the junction held 7 bases outside the gene matches.